Listed here are 10 T cell receptor beta chains from one sample, sequenced in a study of human T cells and chemical hapten exposure (dated by TCRdb to the early 2020s). The library was generated by RACE. Sequencer: NextSeq 500. TCRdb trimmed public reads at Q25 via fastp, called clones via MiXCR and kept in-frame beta chains. Rows merge per CDR3 protein into single entries with the most common DNA and genes. This sample comprises a few hundred thousand distinct CDR3 sequences, 4% to 5.5% of them detected only once. The top ten clones comprise around 2% of the sample. The intended sense of this specimen's time point label: patch test 1, 2 weeks after DPC sensitization. The treatment or condition label, read with the paper, signifies: therapeutic diphenylcyclopropenone sensitization with weekly scalp DPC. Source: whole blood, taken in connection with sensitization to the hapten diphenylcyclopropenone (DPC). These receptors came from a woman in her forties or fifties with alopecia areata. Some clones in this sample may be carry-over from other donors' samples.

The table lists this clonotype with many counts. V is TRBV6-5 and J is TRBJ2-5, with a possible D match to TRBD2 (6 bases). The CDR3 loop spans 15 amino acids. Germline V CDR1 and CDR2: MNHEY, SVGAGI. With 0 bases removed from V and 3 bases from J, the gap between germline ends came to 11 bases. The CDR3: CASSYSLAVKETQYF. The CDR3 DNA is TGTGCCAGCAGTTACTCTTTAGCGGTGAAAGAGACCCAGTACTTC.

The chain joins TRBV7-2 to TRBJ2-3; 7 bases fit TRBD1. There are 15 residues in the CDR3. The germline CDR1 and CDR2 sequences are SGHTA and FQGNSA. Trimming cost V 4 bases and J 2 bases; bases outside gene matches: 6. The CDR3 region is CASSSWDRPTDTQYF. The CDR3 DNA sequence: TGTGCCAGCAGCTCATGGGACAGACCCACAGATACGCAGTATTTT.

V gene TRBV7-3 combines with J gene TRBJ2-2; D is unresolved. The V gene's germline CDR1 is SGHTA and CDR2 FQGTGA. V dropped 5 bases and J dropped 4 bases, with 20 bases sitting between them. This CDR3 region has 17 residues. DNA of the CDR3: TGTGCCAGCAGCCCCGAAGGTTCTGGGGTGACCACCGGGGAGCTGTTTTTT. It codes for CASSPEGSGVTTGELFF. Together with reference TRBV7-3 and TRBJ2-2, the CDR3 gives the full variable domain: GAGVSQTPSNKVTEKGKYVELRCDPISGHTALYWYRQSLGQGPEFLIYFQGTGAADDSGLPNDRFFAVRPEGSVSTLKIQRTERGDSAVYLCASSPEGSGVTTGELFFGEGSRLTVL.

This clonotype was counted ten times or more. The chain is built from TRBV28 and TRBJ2-2; no definite D call. This CDR3 spans 11 amino acids. Looked up from germline, CDR1 is MDHEN and CDR2 is SYDVKM. Between the trimmed V and J ends, which lost 2 bases and 7 bases, there was a span of 2 bases. CDR3 sequence reads: CASSLHGELFF. The CDR3, as DNA: TGTGCCAGCAGTTTACACGGGGAGCTGTTTTTT.

The sample holds a few counts of this clonotype. V is TRBV6-5 and J is TRBJ2-3; no firm D call. The CDR3 extends over 16 amino acids. The germline V and J ends were trimmed by 6 bases and 0 bases, with 16 bases remaining between them. Per the germline V gene, CDR1 is MNHEY and CDR2 is SVGAGI. The CDR3 bases are TGTGCCAGCAGACGTACGGCCGGGTCTAGCACAGATACGCAGTATTTT. It yields the protein CASRRTAGSSTDTQYF.

The chain carries TRBV5-8 and TRBJ1-1; the D gene is possibly TRBD1 (6 bases). V lost 4 bases to trimming and J lost 5 bases, with 15 bases between them. The germline CDR1 and CDR2 sequences are SGHTS and YDEGEE. This CDR3 spans 14 amino acids. CDR3 DNA: TGTGCCAGCAGCGGAACATCAAGGGGGACTGAAGCTTTCTTT. Protein: CASSGTSRGTEAFF.

This clonotype appeared a few times. This sequence joins TRBV29-1 and TRBJ2-2; 9 bases map to TRBD1. There are 14 residues in the CDR3. The germline gives CDR1 SQVTM, CDR2 ANQGSEA. With 5 bases clipped from V and 6 bases from J, the junction kept 7 bases outside the gene matches. The CDR3 here is CSVTTGGVAGELFF. In nucleotides, the CDR3 is TGCAGCGTTACCACAGGGGGCGTAGCCGGGGAGCTGTTTTTT.

This clonotype occurred many times. The chain has TRBV7-9 and TRBJ2-2; TRBD2 matches 7 bases. The CDR3 sequence is 15 residues long. V gave up 5 bases and J gave up 1 base; unmatched junction bases: 4. Germline V lookup: CDR1 SEHNR, CDR2 FQNEAQ (reference sequence). For the CDR3, the DNA is TGTGCCAGCAGCCCGAGCGGGGAGAACACCGGGGAGCTGTTTTTT. Residues: CASSPSGENTGELFF.

This clonotype was observed many times. V and J are TRBV4-1 and TRBJ2-7, with 10 bases that match TRBD2. CDR1 and CDR2 from the germline V gene are MGHRA and YSYEKL. The V and J ends lost 8 bases and 0 bases, in that order; junction bases with no gene match: 4. The CDR3 runs 14 residues. Written as DNA, the CDR3 is TGCGCCAGCGGTAGCGGGGGGCGCTCCTACGAGCAGTACTTC. It encodes CASGSGGRSYEQYF.

In its sample, this clonotype was seen a few times. The rearrangement links TRBV6-1 to TRBJ2-7, with D possibly being TRBD2 (6 bases). The CDR3 sequence is 13 residues long. The germline V gene has CDR1 MNHNS and CDR2 SASEGT. V gave up 8 bases and J gave up 1 base, with 12 bases separating them. The CDR3 DNA sequence: TGTGCCAGCTGGGGGGTAGGATCCTACGAGCAGTACTTC. Protein: CASWGVGSYEQYF.